This T cell receptor beta chain was profiled in a study of glioma-infiltrating T cells after dendritic cell vaccination (dated by TCRdb to 2016 to 2017). For the study in its entirety: A cohort of 15 glioblastoma patients from Phase I and II dendritic cell vaccination trials was included, of whom 9 were newly diagnosed and 6 had recurrent disease. Between 2003 and 2012, the patients were given dendritic cell vaccination pulsed with autologous tumor lysate. To make the vaccine, monocyte-derived dendritic cells were cultured for seven days with IL-4 and GM-CSF and then pulsed overnight with autologous tumor lysate. Each patient was given three intradermal dendritic cell vaccine injections, spaced two weeks apart, in the arm below the axilla. Tumor-infiltrating lymphocyte content was quantified and tumor and blood repertoires were compared in dendritic cell-vaccinated glioblastoma patients by deep sequencing of TCR beta CDR3 regions. Survival after dendritic cell vaccination was correlated with TCR sequencing metrics, including TIL content and tumor-blood repertoire overlap.

The immunoSEQ assay amplified TCRB CDR3 regions from roughly 2 micrograms of genomic DNA, or from all available DNA when less than that amount was available. The multiplex PCR relied on 60 forward primers for TCR V beta segments and 13 reverse primers for J beta segments. To estimate reads per starting template, synthetic control templates were spiked into each sample at limiting dilution. The Illumina HiSeq System generated 87 bp sequencing reads. Per the source publication's procedure: PCR and sequencing errors were removed by a nearest neighbor algorithm that merged closely related sequences. TCR overlap was measured as the percentage of unique tumor TCR beta sequences also present in the same patient's peripheral blood. As stored in TCRdb, this immuneACCESS dataset retains in-frame rearrangements with V and J assigned. A fraction of the clones does not appear; measured against another copy, unresolved V genes explain less than half of the discrepancy, and the remainder lacks a known reason. V, J and clone size were drawn from that table, and D and trimming were deduced from the DNA. The sample table lists roughly 60,000 clones, around 85% of them with a count of one. The top ten hold around 16% of the sample.

As regards this clone: Its antigen remains unidentified. Base qualities are not provided; no much larger clone lies one nucleotide away.

Sample time point, as interpreted from the label and publication: after dendritic cell vaccination, including at tumor progression/relapse. Patients were selected for having adequate residual fresh-frozen tumor tissue and more than two years of available survival data. An isocitrate dehydrogenase mutation was not carried by any of the glioblastoma patients, although molecular status was otherwise variable. PBMC collection took place before vaccination, two weeks after the third vaccination, and at tumor progression if progression occurred. The Qiagen DNeasy Blood extraction Kit was used for extraction of genomic DNA. Findings and caveats that apply to the study as a whole: TCR clonality showed no direct relationship with survival, which suggests that a diverse polyclonal response may be important. The cohort was small and heterogeneous, few patients had complete blood and tumor sets, and even fewer had initial-recurrent tumor pairs. After dendritic cell vaccination, a higher estimated pretreatment TIL content predicted longer time to progression and overall survival. The response model built on TCR overlap across three groups was characterized as speculative, with prospective validation still needed.

Spanning cysteine to phenylalanine, the CDR3 consists of 15 amino acids. The sequence is cut down to CDR3 DNA, 45 bases in frame from base 1. V lost 3 bases and J lost 6 bases, and the count of bases not matched to a germline gene is 6. CDR1 and CDR2, per the germline V gene, are SGHTA and FQGNSA. The chain is encoded by TRBV7-2 joined to TRBJ1-5, with 9 bases matching TRBD1. The source was blood, collected after dendritic cell vaccination. The sequence came from a human donor with glioblastoma. The base sequence is TGTGCCAGCAGCTTTACAGGGGGCTGGGGTCAGCCCCAGCATTTT. It is translated as CASSFTGGWGQPQHF.